These 18 T cell receptor beta chains were all obtained from the same sample, sequenced in a study of Graves' ophthalmopathy and Graves' hyperthyroidism. Amplification targeted the TCR beta CDR3 regions, with RNA transcripts as the source material. Investigators did first-round RT-PCR with HTBI primers, then second-round multiplex PCR. TCRdb recomputed calls from the multiplex PCR reads with MiXCR, one row per CDR3 protein. The table lists 500,000 to 800,000 distinct CDR3 sequences, approximately 39% of them singletons, with about 3.3% in the top ten. Sequences were obtained from peripheral blood. The receptors shown here come from an adult man with Graves' ophthalmopathy.

This clonotype showed up many times. This sequence joins TRBV2 and TRBJ2-7, with D possibly matching TRBD2 (6 bases). The germline V gene has CDR1 SNHLY and CDR2 FYNNEI. With 5 bases removed from V and 2 bases from J, the gap between germline ends came to 19 bases. This CDR3 spans 16 amino acids. CDR3: CASSPELGSAPYEQYF. CDR3 in DNA: TGTGCCAGCAGTCCCGAACTCGGGAGTGCCCCCTACGAGCAGTACTTC.

This clonotype was counted at least ten times. The chain has TRBV2 and TRBJ1-5; D is ambiguous. The CDR3 is made up of 15 amino acids. Germline assignment: CDR1 SNHLY and CDR2 FYNNEI. V lost 3 bases to trimming and J lost 0 bases, with 9 bases between them. The CDR3: CASSEDQVSNQPQHF. The CDR3 DNA reads TGTGCCAGCAGTGAGGATCAGGTTAGCAATCAGCCCCAGCATTTT.

V gene TRBV7-9 combines with J gene TRBJ1-6, with D possibly matching TRBD1 (6 bases). Germline V gene data show CDR1 as SEHNR and CDR2 as FQNEAQ (reference sequence). The germline V and J ends were trimmed by 3 bases and 11 bases, with 8 bases remaining between them. This CDR3 comprises 12 residues. The CDR3 protein is CASSFGGPPLHF. The CDR3 bases are TGTGCCAGCAGCTTTGGGGGCCCACCCCTCCACTTT.

This clonotype was observed many times. This chain connects TRBV7-3 to TRBJ1-1, with a possible D match to TRBD1 (5 bases). V shed 4 bases and J shed 7 bases, with 13 bases lying between them. The CDR3 runs 13 residues. Germline V lookup: CDR1 SGHTA, CDR2 FQGTGA. CDR3 residues: CASSSGTAREAFF. CDR3 nucleotides: TGTGCCAGCAGCTCCGGGACCGCTCGTGAAGCTTTCTTT. Based on the CDR3 plus reference TRBV7-3 and TRBJ1-1, the full variable domain is GAGVSQTPSNKVTEKGKYVELRCDPISGHTALYWYRQSLGQGPEFLIYFQGTGAADDSGLPNDRFFAVRPEGSVSTLKIQRTERGDSAVYLCASSSGTAREAFFGQGTRLTVV.

CDR3 nucleotide sequence: TGTGCCAGCAGCGAAACCGGGACAGGACGCTCTGGGGCCAACGTCCTGACTTTC. Protein: CASSETGTGRSGANVLTF. The V and J genes are TRBV7-9 and TRBJ2-6; 8 positions agree with TRBD1. This CDR3 is built from 18 residues. V lost 5 bases to trimming and J lost 0 bases; unmatched junction nucleotides: 9. From germline, CDR1 is SEHNR and CDR2 FQNEAQ (reference sequence).

This clonotype was recorded at least ten times. CDR3 DNA: TGTGCCAGCAGCCCGACAGGGACCTACGAGCAGTACTTC. Residues: CASSPTGTYEQYF. The chain couples TRBV11-2 to TRBJ2-7; TRBD1 agrees at 7 bases. CDR1 and CDR2 from the germline V gene are SGHAT and FQNNGV. This CDR3 is 13 amino acids long. V lost 5 bases to trimming and J lost 2 bases; unmatched junction nucleotides: 3.

In this sample, this clonotype turned up many times. V and J are TRBV7-9 and TRBJ1-6; possibly TRBD1 for D (6 bases). The CDR3 consists of 15 residues. Germline V gene sequence: CDR1 SEHNR, CDR2 FQNEAQ (reference sequence). V lost 4 bases to trimming and J lost 10 bases, with 17 bases between them. The CDR3 is CASSSNRAFGSPLHF. CDR3 coding DNA: TGTGCCAGCAGCTCTAACAGGGCCTTTGGGTCACCCCTCCACTTT.

In the case of this clonotype: One end of the junction varies from germline; a read error may be responsible. This chain uses TRBV9 with TRBJ1-1; 10 bases match TRBD1. CDR1 SGDLS and CDR2 YYNGEE come from the germline V gene. The CDR3 spans 13 residues. This CDR3 is CASGRGQGTEAFF. The DNA for the CDR3 is TGCGCCAGCGGCCGGGGACAGGGGACTGAAGCTTTCTTT.

As for this clonotype: A single base separates this from a much larger clone, so it may be a read error. The chain joins TRBV7-9 to TRBJ1-6; weak D call: TRBD1 (6 bases). The germline CDR1 and CDR2 sequences are SEHNR and FQNEAQ (reference sequence). This CDR3 is built from 14 residues. As DNA, the CDR3 is TGTGCCGGCAGCTTAGGACAGACTAATTCACCCCTCCACTTT. Translating it yields CAGSLGQTNSPLHF.

The chain is built from TRBV29-1 and TRBJ1-2; D remains unclear. Trimming cost V 8 bases and J 3 bases, with 13 bases left between them. CDR3 length equals 12 residues. The germline V gene encodes CDR1 SQVTM and CDR2 ANQGSEA. CDR3 nucleotides: TGCAGCTCGGGCGGATCATACTATGGCTACACCTTC. As protein: CSSGGSYYGYTF.

The table lists this clonotype with a few counts. J is TRBJ2-7 and V is TRBV20-1, with D maybe TRBD2 (6 bases). The CDR3 covers 13 residues. Germline loops: CDR1 DFQATT, CDR2 SNEGSKA (reference sequence). Trimming removed 4 bases from V and 1 base from J, with 11 bases in between. The chain's CDR3 is CSATPGGSYEQYF. The CDR3 DNA sequence: TGCAGTGCTACCCCCGGGGGTTCCTACGAGCAGTACTTC.

This clonotype was seen only a few times. The CDR3 is CASSYSGASGELFF. The CDR3 DNA follows: TGTGCCAGCAGTTACTCAGGCGCTTCCGGGGAGCTGTTTTTT. V is TRBV6-5 and J is TRBJ2-2; no clear D gene. The germline V gene encodes CDR1 MNHEY and CDR2 SVGAGI. Between the trimmed V and J ends, which lost 0 bases and 6 bases, there was a span of 8 bases. The CDR3 spans 14 residues.

On this clonotype itself: This may come from a read error, since a much larger clone is one base off. The CDR3 ends on some other residue instead of the conserved phenylalanine or tryptophan, so this is likely a read error. The chain links TRBV20-1 to TRBJ1-1; D not certain. The CDR3 is made up of 12 amino acids. V was trimmed by 3 bases and J by 6 bases, leaving 11 bases between them. CDR1 is DFQATT and CDR2 is SNEGSKA in the germline V gene (reference sequence). CDR3 DNA: TGCAGTGCTAGCGGGCTTCGACCTGAAGCTTTCCTT. This codes for CSASGLRPEAFL.

This clonotype has only one observation. It may be a read error: a sequence one base away is much more abundant. The chain combines TRBV7-2 with TRBJ2-7, with TRBD2 as a possible D gene (6 bases). This CDR3 has 14 residues. Germline values: CDR1 SGHTA, CDR2 FQGNSA. CDR3 region: CASSLVLGTGEQHF. The CDR3 coding sequence is TGTGCCAGCAGCTTAGTTCTCGGGACGGGGGAGCAGCACTTC.

The sample holds many counts of this clonotype. This rearrangement joins TRBV7-6 to TRBJ2-6; D remains unclear. Germline V CDR1 and CDR2: SGHVS, FNYEAQ. Trimming stripped 5 bases from V and 2 bases from J, with 10 bases between. The CDR3 has 15 residues. CDR3: CASSAYEPGANVLTF. CDR3 in DNA: TGTGCCAGCAGCGCCTATGAGCCTGGGGCCAACGTCCTGACTTTC.

This clonotype was counted between two and nine times. J is TRBJ1-1 and V is TRBV19, with a weak D call TRBD1 (5 bases). CDR3 length equals 13 residues. The germline V and J ends were trimmed by 6 bases and 1 base, with 9 bases remaining between them. The V gene's germline CDR1 is LNHDA and CDR2 SQIVND (reference sequence). The CDR3 DNA is TGTGCCAGTAGCGGGGGGGAGAACACTGAAGCTTTCTTT. It is translated as CASSGGENTEAFF.

This clonotype was seen more than once but under ten times. The rearrangement links TRBV7-9 to TRBJ1-1; 8 nucleotides align to TRBD1. In germline, CDR1 is SEHNR, CDR2 FQNEAQ (reference sequence). The CDR3 consists of 14 residues. V shed 3 bases and J 4 bases; nucleotides not matched to a gene: 4. CDR3 DNA sequence: TGTGCCAGCAGCTTGGGACAGGCGAGCACTGAAGCTTTCTTT. Translation: CASSLGQASTEAFF. The full variable domain, rest sourced from reference TRBV7-9 and TRBJ1-1, is DTGVSQNPRHKITKRGQNVTFRCDPISEHNRLYWYRQTLGQGPEFLTYFQNEAQLEKSRLLSDRFSAERPKGSFSTLEIQRTEQGDSAMYLCASSLGQASTEAFFGQGTRLTVV.

In this sample, this clonotype turned up many times. V usage is TRBV10-3 and J usage is TRBJ2-7; the match to TRBD2 covers 14 bases. The CDR3 spans 16 residues. Germline CDR1 and CDR2: ENHRY and SYGVKD. V was clipped by 5 bases and J by 1 base; unmatched bases: 4. In DNA, the CDR3 is TGTGCCATCAGTAGGGGACTAGCGGGAGTTTCCTACGAGCAGTACTTC. Encoded protein: CAISRGLAGVSYEQYF.